This entry lists 27 T cell receptor beta chains sequenced from one sample in a study of T cells in Graves' hyperthyroidism and ophthalmopathy. RNA transcripts were the template for amplifying TCR beta CDR3 regions. HTBI primers were the set used in a first-round RT-PCR of the TCR CDR3. TCRdb processed the multiplex PCR reads anew with MiXCR; each CDR3 protein has one entry. Among 400,000 to 600,000 distinct CDR3 sequences listed, 20% to 25% were seen once. The sequenced sample was blood. These receptor sequences come from a young man with Graves' hyperthyroidism.

This clonotype was observed many times. The chain links TRBV6-5 to TRBJ1-1; 7 bases are shared with TRBD1. CDR1 MNHEY and CDR2 SVGAGI come from the germline V gene. This CDR3 contains 17 residues. The ends lost 4 bases at V and 6 bases at J; junction bases unmatched: 17. The CDR3 here is CASSSPGQNPFRAEAFF. The CDR3 coding sequence is TGTGCCAGCAGTTCCCCGGGACAGAACCCTTTTAGGGCTGAAGCTTTCTTT.

This clonotype was picked up many times. At one end, the junction sequence differs from germline, possibly due to a read error. The V gene is TRBV28, the J gene TRBJ2-5, with D possibly being TRBD1 or TRBD2 (5 bases each). The CDR3 loop spans 13 amino acids. CDR1 and CDR2 from the germline V gene are MDHEN and SYDVKM. CDR3 coding DNA: TGTGCCGGCAGCCGGGACCCTGGGGAGACCCAGTACTTC. Protein product: CAGSRDPGETQYF.

This clonotype came up many times. The chain combines TRBV6-1 with TRBJ1-1; 9 bases map to TRBD1. The V gene end was trimmed by 1 base and the J gene end by 1 base; junction bases not matched to a gene: 1. Germline CDR1 and CDR2: MNHNS and SASEGT. CDR3 length: 15 residues. The DNA for the CDR3 is TGTGCCAGCAGTGAAGTGGACAGGGGGAACACTGAAGCTTTCTTT. Translation gives CASSEVDRGNTEAFF.

This clonotype was recorded many times. The chain recombines TRBV15 with TRBJ1-1, with D unclear. Trimming cost V 5 bases and J 4 bases, with 14 bases left between them. The germline gives CDR1 LNHNV, CDR2 YYDKDF (reference sequence). CDR3 length equals 14 residues. CDR3 DNA sequence: TGTGCCACCAGCTCCCGACCCCCAGGCACTGAAGCTTTCTTT. Its translation: CATSSRPPGTEAFF.

The chain employs TRBV6-1 and TRBJ1-2; D not resolved. The CDR3 loop spans 14 amino acids. V lost 6 bases and J lost 8, with 19 bases in between. The germline gives CDR1 MNHNS, CDR2 SASEGT. The CDR3 is CASSVGPQEGGYTF. The CDR3 coding sequence is TGTGCCAGCAGCGTCGGGCCCCAAGAGGGAGGCTACACCTTC.

This sequence joins TRBV6-1 and TRBJ2-7; D might be TRBD2 (5 bases). The CDR3 consists of 14 residues. V gave up 3 bases and J gave up 3 bases, with 12 bases separating them. Germline loops: CDR1 MNHNS, CDR2 SASEGT. The CDR3 spells CASSDGGSYYEQYF. CDR3 nucleotide sequence: TGTGCCAGCAGTGACGGAGGTAGCTACTACGAGCAGTACTTC.

CDR3 sequence (DNA): TGTGCCAGCGGGACATTCTATGGCTACACCTTC. Protein sequence: CASGTFYGYTF. The chain couples TRBV28 to TRBJ1-2, with TRBD1 as a possible D gene (6 bases). V lost 8 bases, J lost 4 bases, and 8 bases lay in between. The CDR3 spans 11 residues. Germline V gives CDR1 MDHEN, CDR2 SYDVKM.

The rearrangement uses TRBV6-1 and TRBJ2-2, with a possible D match to TRBD2 (6 bases). V lost 5 bases to trimming and J lost 11 bases, with 12 bases between them. CDR1 and CDR2 from the germline V gene are MNHNS and SASEGT. The CDR3 totals 12 residues. In DNA, the CDR3 is TGTGCCAGCAGTACCGGGAGCAGTGAGCTGTTTTTT. This encodes CASSTGSSELFF.

V and J are TRBV9 and TRBJ2-2; tentative D call: TRBD2 (5 bases). This CDR3 comprises 16 residues. Germline V CDR1 and CDR2: SGDLS, YYNGEE. Trimming left V 0 bases short and J 7 bases short, with 16 bases between. CDR3 nucleotide sequence: TGTGCCAGCAGCGTAGTAGACTCATCTCGGGACGGGGAGCTGTTTTTT. Protein: CASSVVDSSRDGELFF.

There are many counts of this clonotype. The chain has TRBV5-1 and TRBJ1-2, with 12 bases aligning to TRBD1. J gave up 2 bases and V 2 bases, and 7 bases lay outside the gene matches. CDR1 is SGHRS and CDR2 is YFSETQ in the germline V gene. The CDR3 length is 17 residues. The CDR3 bases are TGCGCCAGCAGCTTCGGAATAGGGACAGGGGGCAACTATGGCTACACCTTC. Encoded protein: CASSFGIGTGGNYGYTF.

The genes are TRBV12-3 or TRBV12-4 and TRBJ1-2; a weak D match, TRBD1 (5 bases). The CDR3 runs to 16 residues. The germline V and J ends were trimmed by 5 bases and 8 bases, with 24 bases remaining between them. The CDR3 reads CASSKTRDLRYGGYTF. The DNA for the CDR3 is TGTGCCAGCAGTAAAACTCGGGACCTTCGGTACGGGGGCTACACCTTC.

Regarding this clonotype: One base away lies a much larger clone, so this may be a sequencing read error. The conserved phenylalanine or tryptophan is not found at the CDR3 terminus, so this likely reflects a read error. This sequence joins TRBV19 and TRBJ2-2; 7 nucleotides agree with TRBD1. The germline CDR1 and CDR2 sequences are LNHDA and SQIVND (reference sequence). CDR3 length: 16 residues. V lost 9 bases, J lost 2 bases, and 12 bases stayed unmatched. The CDR3: CASLYTGTANTGELFL. The DNA for the CDR3 is TGTGCCAGCCTCTACACCGGGACAGCTAACACCGGGGAGCTGTTTTTG.

The sample holds many counts of this clonotype. The chain employs TRBV11-2 and TRBJ1-2; D may be TRBD1 (6 bases). Trimming stripped 4 bases from V and 8 bases from J, with 14 bases between. The CDR3 is made up of 13 amino acids. The germline CDR1 and CDR2 sequences are SGHAT and FQNNGV. The CDR3 coding sequence is TGTGCCAGCAGCTACGGGGGCTATGAAGGCTACACCTTC. It yields the protein CASSYGGYEGYTF.

This clonotype has just a few counts. The chain employs TRBV30 and TRBJ2-5; D gene uncertain. Trimming pared 2 bases from V and 4 bases from J, leaving 8 bases between. The length of the CDR3 is 12 residues. From germline, CDR1 is GTSNPN and CDR2 SVGIG (reference sequence). CDR3 coding DNA: TGTGCCTGGAGTATAGCAGGAGAGACCCAGTACTTC. Encoded protein: CAWSIAGETQYF.

This sequence joins TRBV6-5 and TRBJ1-5; 7 bases agree with TRBD1. The germline V gene encodes CDR1 MNHEY and CDR2 SVGAGI. Trimming removed 7 bases from V and 7 bases from J; junction bases left unmatched: 13. This CDR3 is built from 15 residues. The CDR3 coding sequence is TGTGCCAGCATAGGGCAGGGGGAAAATTGGCAGCCCCAGCATTTT. It specifies CASIGQGENWQPQHF.

The chain links TRBV19 to TRBJ1-2; maybe TRBD1 (5 bases). The CDR3 loop spans 15 amino acids. Trimming cost V 2 bases and J 4 bases, with 14 bases left between them. Germline V gives CDR1 LNHDA, CDR2 SQIVND (reference sequence). CDR3: CASSISRGLGYGYTF. The CDR3 coding sequence is TGTGCCAGTAGTATATCAAGGGGCTTGGGCTATGGCTACACCTTC.

The chain employs TRBV2 and TRBJ2-5; no firm D call. Germline CDR1 is SNHLY and CDR2 is FYNNEI. V dropped 4 bases and J dropped 3 bases, with 9 bases sitting between them. The CDR3 is 13 residues long. The CDR3 region is CASSAGRKETQYF. As DNA, the CDR3 is TGTGCCAGCAGTGCTGGCAGGAAAGAGACCCAGTACTTC.

This clonotype was seen many times. The chain carries TRBV15 and TRBJ2-7, with TRBD1 matching 10 bases. The CDR3 has 13 amino acids. The V segment lost 6 bases and the J segment 10 bases; nucleotides outside the gene matches: 9. Germline CDR1 reads LNHNV; CDR2 reads YYDKDF (reference sequence). As DNA, the CDR3 is TGTGCCACCAGGTACGGCGGGACAGGGGACCAGTACTTC. It is translated as CATRYGGTGDQYF.

This clonotype was counted ten times or more. This chain connects TRBV5-1 to TRBJ1-1, with D perhaps TRBD1 (5 bases). The CDR3 covers 15 residues. The ends were cut back, 5 bases at V and 0 bases at J, with 14 bases in the middle. Germline CDR1 reads SGHRS; CDR2 reads YFSETQ. CDR3 region: CASRAPGRMNTEAFF. The CDR3 region has the DNA TGCGCCAGCAGGGCCCCGGGACGCATGAACACTGAAGCTTTCTTT.

The chain employs TRBV30 and TRBJ1-1; D unresolved. The CDR3 contains 18 residues. The V gene's germline CDR1 is GTSNPN and CDR2 SVGIG (reference sequence). The V end was cut by 1 base, the J end by 1 base, with 22 bases between. CDR3 nucleotides: TGTGCCTGGAGTGCCGAAACCCGACTTCTATTTAGGAACACTGAAGCTTTCTTT. Translated: CAWSAETRLLFRNTEAFF.

Comments on this clonotype: Its ends do not fully match the called genes, so a read error is possible. This chain joins TRBV2 and TRBJ2-2; D perhaps matches TRBD1 (6 bases). CDR1 is SNHLY, CDR2 FYNNEI, per germline. CDR3 length equals 14 residues. CDR3 sequence: CASRPGVDTGELCF. CDR3 DNA: TGTGCCAGCAGACCAGGGGTCGATACCGGGGAGCTGTGTTTT.

In its sample, this clonotype was seen once. The rearrangement joins TRBV6-1 to TRBJ2-2, with 8 bases that match TRBD1. V dropped 8 bases and J dropped 3; count of bases not matched to a gene: 5. The CDR3 extends over 14 amino acids. Germline V gene data show CDR1 as MNHNS and CDR2 as SASEGT. The CDR3 region is CASAGGEYTGELFF. As DNA, the CDR3 is TGTGCCAGCGCAGGGGGCGAATACACCGGGGAGCTGTTTTTT.

Ten or more counts support this clonotype. The V and J genes are TRBV20-1 and TRBJ1-5, with D perhaps matching TRBD1 (6 bases). V lost 0 bases and J 5 bases, leaving 11 bases between the germline ends. The CDR3 contains 14 residues. Germline CDR1 and CDR2: DFQATT and SNEGSKA (reference sequence). The CDR3 DNA sequence: TGCAGTGCTAGAGATATGGCAGGGGATCAGCCCCAGCATTTT. Protein product: CSARDMAGDQPQHF.

In its sample, this clonotype was seen many times. This chain's CDR3 is CASSDRRDRGIYGYTF. The CDR3 DNA sequence: TGTGCCAGCAGTGACCGTCGGGACAGGGGGATCTATGGCTACACCTTC. The V gene is TRBV6-4, the J gene TRBJ1-2, with 11 bases that match TRBD1. Unmatched junction bases numbered 6, after V lost 2 bases and J lost 4 bases. Germline CDR1 MRHNA, CDR2 SNTAGT. This CDR3 has 16 residues.

This clonotype was detected a few times. CDR3 region: CASSPGTDKAGYTF. The CDR3 DNA reads as TGTGCCAGTAGTCCCGGGACCGACAAGGCTGGCTACACCTTC. The chain carries TRBV19 and TRBJ1-2; possible D gene TRBD1, 5 bases. In germline, CDR1 is LNHDA, CDR2 SQIVND (reference sequence). CDR3 size: 14 residues. V lost 5 bases, J lost 7 bases, and 17 bases lay in between.

There are many counts of this clonotype. The V gene is TRBV11-2, the J gene TRBJ1-1, with a tentative D call TRBD1 (5 bases). This CDR3 has 17 residues. Germline values: CDR1 SGHAT, CDR2 FQNNGV. Deletions cut 1 base from V and 3 bases from J, with 18 bases between. The CDR3 loop reads CASSLGGTPTGHTEAFF. CDR3 in DNA: TGTGCCAGCAGCTTAGGTGGGACTCCCACCGGGCACACTGAAGCTTTCTTT.

In DNA form, the CDR3 reads TGTGCCAGCAGTTTCGGATGGGGGGGCAATCAGCCCCAGCATTTT. Its translation is CASSFGWGGNQPQHF. The chain uses TRBV12-3 or TRBV12-4 and TRBJ1-5; the D gene is possibly TRBD1 (5 bases). The V end was cut by 3 bases, the J end by 2 bases, with 11 bases between. This CDR3 region has 15 residues.